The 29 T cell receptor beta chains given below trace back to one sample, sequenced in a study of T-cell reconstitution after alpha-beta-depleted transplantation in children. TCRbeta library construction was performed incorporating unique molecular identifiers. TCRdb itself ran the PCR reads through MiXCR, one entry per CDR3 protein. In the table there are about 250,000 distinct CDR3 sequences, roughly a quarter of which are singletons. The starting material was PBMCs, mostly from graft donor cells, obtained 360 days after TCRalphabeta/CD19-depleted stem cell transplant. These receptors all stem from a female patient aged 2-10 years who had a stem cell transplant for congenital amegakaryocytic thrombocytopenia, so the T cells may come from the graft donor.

The DNA for the CDR3 is TGCGCCAGCAGCCAAGATCCCAGCAGCAGGAATTCACCCCTCCACTTT. Protein product: CASSQDPSSRNSPLHF. V and J are TRBV4-1 and TRBJ1-6; D unresolved. In germline, CDR1 is MGHRA, CDR2 YSYEKL. The CDR3 spans 16 residues. V shed 0 bases and J shed 7 bases, with 13 bases lying between them.

The CDR3 DNA is TGTGCCAGCAGCGCGACAGGGGACCCCTACGAGCAGTACTTC. This sequence encodes CASSATGDPYEQYF. The V and J genes are TRBV7-9 and TRBJ2-7; 8 positions match TRBD1. CDR1 SEHNR and CDR2 FQNEAQ come from the germline V gene (reference sequence). V lost 5 bases, J lost 2 bases, and 5 bases stayed unmatched. This CDR3 spans 14 amino acids.

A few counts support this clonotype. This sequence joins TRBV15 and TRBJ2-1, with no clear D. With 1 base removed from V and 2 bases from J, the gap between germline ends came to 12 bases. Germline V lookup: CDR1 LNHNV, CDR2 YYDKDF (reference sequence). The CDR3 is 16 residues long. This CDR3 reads CATSRVGKMTYNEQFF. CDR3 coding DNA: TGTGCCACCAGCAGAGTTGGGAAAATGACCTACAATGAGCAGTTCTTC. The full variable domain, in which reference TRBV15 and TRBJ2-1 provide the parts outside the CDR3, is DAMVIQNPRYQVTQFGKPVTLSCSQTLNHNVMYWYQQKSSQAPKLLFHYYDKDFNNEADTPDNFQSRRPNTSFCFLDIRSPGLGDTAMYLCATSRVGKMTYNEQFFGPGTRLTVL.

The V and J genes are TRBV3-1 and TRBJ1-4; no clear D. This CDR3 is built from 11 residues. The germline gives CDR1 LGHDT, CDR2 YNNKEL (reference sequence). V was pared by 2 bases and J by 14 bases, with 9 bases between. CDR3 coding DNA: TGTGCCAGCAGCCAACGAGACGGCCTGTTTTTT. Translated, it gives CASSQRDGLFF. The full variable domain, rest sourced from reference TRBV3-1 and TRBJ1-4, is DTAVSQTPKYLVTQMGNDKSIKCEQNLGHDTMYWYKQDSKKFLKIMFSYNNKELIINETVPNRFSPKSPDKAHLNLHINSLELGDSAVYFCASSQRDGLFFGSGTQLSVL.

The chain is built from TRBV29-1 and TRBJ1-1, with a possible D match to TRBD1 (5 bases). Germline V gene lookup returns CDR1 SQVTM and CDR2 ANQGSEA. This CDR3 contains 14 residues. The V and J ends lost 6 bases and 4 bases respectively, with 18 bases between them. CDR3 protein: CSVSRDLLFTEAFF. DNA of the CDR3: TGCAGCGTGTCCCGGGACTTGTTATTCACTGAAGCTTTCTTT.

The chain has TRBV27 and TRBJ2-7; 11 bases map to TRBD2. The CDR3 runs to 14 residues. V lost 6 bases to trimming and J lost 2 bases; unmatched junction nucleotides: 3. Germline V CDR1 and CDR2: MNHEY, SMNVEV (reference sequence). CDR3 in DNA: TGTGCCAGCAGCCGACTAGCGGGGCCCTACGAGCAGTACTTC. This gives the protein CASSRLAGPYEQYF.

The CDR3 loop is CASSLDGRRRNIQYF. CDR3 nucleotide sequence: TGTGCCAGCAGCTTAGACGGTAGACGCCGGAACATTCAGTACTTC. The chain combines TRBV7-2 with TRBJ2-4; D unresolved. V was trimmed by 1 base and J by 7 bases, leaving 14 bases between them. Germline V gives CDR1 SGHTA, CDR2 FQGNSA. This CDR3 has 15 amino acids.

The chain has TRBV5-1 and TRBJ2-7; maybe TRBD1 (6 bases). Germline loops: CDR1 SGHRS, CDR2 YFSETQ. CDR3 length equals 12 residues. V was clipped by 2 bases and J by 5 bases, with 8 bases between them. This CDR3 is CASSFQGHEQYF. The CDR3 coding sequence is TGCGCCAGCAGCTTCCAGGGGCACGAGCAGTACTTC.

In DNA form, the CDR3 reads TGCAGCTCCTTGCATTCTGGGGCCAACGTCCTGACTTTC. Protein: CSSLHSGANVLTF. This chain links TRBV29-1 with TRBJ2-6; the D is unclear. The CDR3 runs to 13 residues. Per germline, CDR1 SQVTM and CDR2 ANQGSEA. V lost 8 bases and J lost 1, with 9 bases in between.

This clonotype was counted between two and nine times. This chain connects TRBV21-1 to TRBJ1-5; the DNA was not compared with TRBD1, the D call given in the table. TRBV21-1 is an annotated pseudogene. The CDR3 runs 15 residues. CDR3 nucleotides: TGTGCCAGCAGCAAAGGGGGGGGGCGAAGACAGCCCCAGCATTTT. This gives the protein CASSKGGGRRQPQHF.

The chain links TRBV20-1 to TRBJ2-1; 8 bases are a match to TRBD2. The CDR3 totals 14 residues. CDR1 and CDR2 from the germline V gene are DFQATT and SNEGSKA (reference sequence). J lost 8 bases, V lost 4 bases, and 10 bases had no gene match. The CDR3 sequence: CSATREGLNDEQFF. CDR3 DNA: TGCAGTGCTACCCGGGAGGGTCTGAACGATGAGCAGTTCTTC.

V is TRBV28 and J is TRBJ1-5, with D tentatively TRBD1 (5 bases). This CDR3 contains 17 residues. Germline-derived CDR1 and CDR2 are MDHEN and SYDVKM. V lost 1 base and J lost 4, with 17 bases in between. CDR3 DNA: TGTGCCAGCAGTTTATCTTCCAGGGCGATGATTAATCAGCCCCAGCATTTT. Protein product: CASSLSSRAMINQPQHF.

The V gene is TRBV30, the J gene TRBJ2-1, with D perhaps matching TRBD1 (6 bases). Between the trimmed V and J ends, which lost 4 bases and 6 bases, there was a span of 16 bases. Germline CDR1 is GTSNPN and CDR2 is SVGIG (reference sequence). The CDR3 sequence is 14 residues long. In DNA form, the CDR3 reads TGTGCCTGGAATAAGGGGGTCCCTGTCAATGAGCAGTTCTTC. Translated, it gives CAWNKGVPVNEQFF.

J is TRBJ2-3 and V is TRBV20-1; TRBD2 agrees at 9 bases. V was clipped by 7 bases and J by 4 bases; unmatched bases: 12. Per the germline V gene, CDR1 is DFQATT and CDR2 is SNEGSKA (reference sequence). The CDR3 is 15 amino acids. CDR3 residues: CSGHSGTSSSDTQYF. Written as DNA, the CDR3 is TGCAGTGGCCACTCCGGGACTAGCAGTTCAGATACGCAGTATTTT.

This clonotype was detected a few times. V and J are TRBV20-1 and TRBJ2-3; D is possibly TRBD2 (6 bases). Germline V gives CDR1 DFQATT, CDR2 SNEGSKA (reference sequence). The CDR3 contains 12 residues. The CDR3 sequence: CGATGVADTQYF. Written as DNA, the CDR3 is TGCGGAGCGACGGGGGTAGCAGATACGCAGTATTTT.

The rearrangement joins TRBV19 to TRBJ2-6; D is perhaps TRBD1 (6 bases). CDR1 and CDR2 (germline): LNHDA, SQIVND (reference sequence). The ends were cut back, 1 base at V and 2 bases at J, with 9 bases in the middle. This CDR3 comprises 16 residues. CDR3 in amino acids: CASSIVNRAGANVLTF. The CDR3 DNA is TGTGCCAGTAGTATAGTGAACAGGGCTGGGGCCAACGTCCTGACTTTC.

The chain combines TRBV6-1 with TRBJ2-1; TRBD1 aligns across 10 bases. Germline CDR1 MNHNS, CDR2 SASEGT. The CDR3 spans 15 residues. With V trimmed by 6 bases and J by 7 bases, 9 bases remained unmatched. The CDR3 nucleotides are TGTGCCAGCAGGGCGACAGGGGGCAAGTTGAATGAGCAGTTCTTC. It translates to CASRATGGKLNEQFF.

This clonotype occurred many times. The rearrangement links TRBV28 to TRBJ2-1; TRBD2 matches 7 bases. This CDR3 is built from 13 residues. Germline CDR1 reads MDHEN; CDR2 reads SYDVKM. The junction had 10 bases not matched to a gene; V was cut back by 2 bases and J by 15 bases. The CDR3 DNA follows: TGTGCCAGCAGTTTAAAAGGGGAGGGGAAAGTGTTCTTC. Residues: CASSLKGEGKVFF.

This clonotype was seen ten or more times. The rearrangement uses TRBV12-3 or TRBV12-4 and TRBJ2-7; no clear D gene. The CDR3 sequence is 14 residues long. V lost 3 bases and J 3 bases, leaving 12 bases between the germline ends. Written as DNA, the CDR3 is TGTGCCAGCAGTTTGGCTGGGGTGGTCTACGAGCAGTACTTC. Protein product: CASSLAGVVYEQYF.

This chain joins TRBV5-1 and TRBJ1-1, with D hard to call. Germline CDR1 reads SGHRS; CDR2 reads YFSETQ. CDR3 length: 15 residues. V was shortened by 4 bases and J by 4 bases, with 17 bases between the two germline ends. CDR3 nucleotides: TGCGCCAGCAGCCCCAGTTGGGTTGTTTTCACTGAAGCTTTCTTT. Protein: CASSPSWVVFTEAFF.

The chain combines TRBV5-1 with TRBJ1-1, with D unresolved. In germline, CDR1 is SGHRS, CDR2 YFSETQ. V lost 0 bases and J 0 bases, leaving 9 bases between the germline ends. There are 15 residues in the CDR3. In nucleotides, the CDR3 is TGCGCCAGCAGCTTGGGGGAAACAGTGAACACTGAAGCTTTCTTT. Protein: CASSLGETVNTEAFF.

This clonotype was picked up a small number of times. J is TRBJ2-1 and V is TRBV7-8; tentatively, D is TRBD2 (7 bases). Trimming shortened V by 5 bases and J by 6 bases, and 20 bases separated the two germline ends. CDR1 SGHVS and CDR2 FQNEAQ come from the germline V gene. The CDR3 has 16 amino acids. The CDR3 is CASSPRGGIGTNEQFF. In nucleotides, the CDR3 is TGTGCCAGCAGCCCTAGGGGGGGGATAGGTACCAATGAGCAGTTCTTC.

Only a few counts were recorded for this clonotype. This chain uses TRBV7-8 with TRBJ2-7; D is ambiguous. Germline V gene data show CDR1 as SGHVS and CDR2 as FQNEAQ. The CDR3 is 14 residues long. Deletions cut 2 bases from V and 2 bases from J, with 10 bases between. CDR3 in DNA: TGTGCCAGCAGCTTATTGGTCCAGACCTACGAGCAGTACTTC. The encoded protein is CASSLLVQTYEQYF.

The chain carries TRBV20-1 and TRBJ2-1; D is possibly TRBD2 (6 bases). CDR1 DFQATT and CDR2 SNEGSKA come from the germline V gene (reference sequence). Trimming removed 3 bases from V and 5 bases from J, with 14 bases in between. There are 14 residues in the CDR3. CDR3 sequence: CSARWRGSNNEQFF. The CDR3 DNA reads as TGCAGTGCTAGGTGGAGGGGTAGTAACAATGAGCAGTTCTTC.

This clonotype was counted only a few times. The CDR3 region is CASNLAGTYNEQFF. CDR3 coding DNA: TGTGCCAGCAACCTAGCGGGAACCTACAATGAGCAGTTCTTC. The chain has TRBV12-3 or TRBV12-4 and TRBJ2-1; 9 bases line up with TRBD2. CDR3 length: 14 amino acids. With 7 bases clipped from V and 2 bases from J, the junction kept 3 bases outside the gene matches.

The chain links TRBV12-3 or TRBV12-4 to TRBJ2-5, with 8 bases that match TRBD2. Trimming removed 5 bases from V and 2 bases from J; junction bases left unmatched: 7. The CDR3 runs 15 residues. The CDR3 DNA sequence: TGTGCCAGCAGTGTAAGGGTAGCGGGGCAAGAGACCCAGTACTTC. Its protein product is CASSVRVAGQETQYF.

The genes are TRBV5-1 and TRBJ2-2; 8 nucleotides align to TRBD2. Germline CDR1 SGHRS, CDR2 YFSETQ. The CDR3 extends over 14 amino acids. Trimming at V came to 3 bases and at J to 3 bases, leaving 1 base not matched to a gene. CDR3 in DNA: TGCGCCAGCAGCTGGACTAGCTACACCGGGGAGCTGTTTTTT. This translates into CASSWTSYTGELFF.

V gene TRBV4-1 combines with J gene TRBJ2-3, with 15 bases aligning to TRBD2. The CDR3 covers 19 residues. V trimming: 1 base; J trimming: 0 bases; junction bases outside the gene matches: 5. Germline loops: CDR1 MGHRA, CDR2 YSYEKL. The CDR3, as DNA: TGCGCCAGCAGCCAAGTAGGACTAGCGGGAGGGGGGAGCACAGATACGCAGTATTTT. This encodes CASSQVGLAGGGSTDTQYF.

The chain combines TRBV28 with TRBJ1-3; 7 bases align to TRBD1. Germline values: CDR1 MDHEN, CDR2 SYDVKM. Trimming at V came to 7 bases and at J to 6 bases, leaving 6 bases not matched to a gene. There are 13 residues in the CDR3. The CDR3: CASTDRAENTIYF. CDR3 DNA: TGTGCCAGCACCGACAGGGCGGAAAACACCATATATTTT.